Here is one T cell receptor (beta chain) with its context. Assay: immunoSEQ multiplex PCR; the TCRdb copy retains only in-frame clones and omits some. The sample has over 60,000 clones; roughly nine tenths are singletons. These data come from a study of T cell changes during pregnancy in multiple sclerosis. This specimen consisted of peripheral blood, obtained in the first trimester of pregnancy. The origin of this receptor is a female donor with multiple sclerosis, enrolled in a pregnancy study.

The CDR3 DNA follows: TGTGCCAGCAGCTTGGGCCCGCTACAGGGATTGTTTGGCTACACCTTC. Protein: CASSLGPLQGLFGYTF. The chain has TRBV5-5 and TRBJ1-2, with D perhaps TRBD1 (6 bases). The CDR3 is 16 amino acids. The V gene lost 0 bases and the J gene lost 7 bases, with 19 bases spanning the gap. Germline lookup yields CDR1 SGHKS and CDR2 YYEKEE (reference sequence). The full variable domain, rest sourced from reference TRBV5-5 and TRBJ1-2, is DAGVTQSPTHLIKTRGQQVTLRCSPISGHKSVSWYQQVLGQGPQFIFQYYEKEERGRGNFPDRFSARQFPNYSSELNVNALLLGDSALYLCASSLGPLQGLFGYTFGSGTRLTVV.